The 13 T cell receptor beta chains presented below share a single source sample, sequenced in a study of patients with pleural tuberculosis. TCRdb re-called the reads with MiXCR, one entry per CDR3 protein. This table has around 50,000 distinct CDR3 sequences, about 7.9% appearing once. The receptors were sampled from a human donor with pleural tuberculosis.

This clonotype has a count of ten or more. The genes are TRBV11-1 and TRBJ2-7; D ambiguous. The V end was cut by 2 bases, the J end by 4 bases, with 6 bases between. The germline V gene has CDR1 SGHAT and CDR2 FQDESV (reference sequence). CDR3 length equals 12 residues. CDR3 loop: CASSLSTYEQYF. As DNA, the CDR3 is TGTGCCAGCAGCTTATCCACGTACGAGCAGTACTTC.

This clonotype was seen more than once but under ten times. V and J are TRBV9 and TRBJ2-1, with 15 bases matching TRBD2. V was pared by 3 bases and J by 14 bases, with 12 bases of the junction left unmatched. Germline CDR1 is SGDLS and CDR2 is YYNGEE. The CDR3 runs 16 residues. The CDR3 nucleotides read TGTGCCAGCAGCGCAGGACTAGCGGGAGGGCTCACTAGGGAGTTCTTC. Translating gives CASSAGLAGGLTREFF.

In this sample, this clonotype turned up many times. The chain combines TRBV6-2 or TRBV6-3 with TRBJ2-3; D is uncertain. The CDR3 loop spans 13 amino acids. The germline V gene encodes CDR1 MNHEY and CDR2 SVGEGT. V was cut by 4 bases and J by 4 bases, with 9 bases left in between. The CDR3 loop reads CASSSTYADTQYF. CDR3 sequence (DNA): TGTGCCAGCAGTTCAACCTACGCAGATACGCAGTATTTT.

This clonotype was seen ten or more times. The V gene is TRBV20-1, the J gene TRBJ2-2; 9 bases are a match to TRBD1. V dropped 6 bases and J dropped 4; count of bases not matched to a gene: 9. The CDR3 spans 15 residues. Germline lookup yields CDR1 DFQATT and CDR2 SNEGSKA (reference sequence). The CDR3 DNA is TGCAGTGCCCCACGGACAGGGGATATCACCGGGGAGCTGTTTTTT. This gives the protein CSAPRTGDITGELFF.

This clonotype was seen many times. The CDR3 DNA reads TGTGCCAGCTCACCGGGACTAGCGGTAGATGAGCAGTTCTTC. Amino acid sequence: CASSPGLAVDEQFF. The chain combines TRBV18 with TRBJ2-1; 11 bases fit TRBD2. J gave up 8 bases and V 3 bases, and 3 bases lay outside the gene matches. Germline assignment: CDR1 KGHSH and CDR2 LQKENI. The CDR3 is made up of 14 amino acids.

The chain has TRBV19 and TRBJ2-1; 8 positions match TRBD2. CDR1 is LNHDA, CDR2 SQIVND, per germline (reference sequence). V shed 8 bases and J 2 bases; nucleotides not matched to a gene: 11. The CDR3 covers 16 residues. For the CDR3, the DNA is TGTGCCAGTCGAAATTTAGCGGGAAGTACCTACAATGAGCAGTTCTTC. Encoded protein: CASRNLAGSTYNEQFF.

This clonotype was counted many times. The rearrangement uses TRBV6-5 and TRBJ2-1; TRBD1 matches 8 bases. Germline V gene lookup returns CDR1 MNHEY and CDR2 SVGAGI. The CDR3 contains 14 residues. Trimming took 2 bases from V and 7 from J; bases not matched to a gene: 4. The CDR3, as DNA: TGTGCCAGCAGTTACGGACAGGGAGGTAATGAGCAGTTCTTC. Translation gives CASSYGQGGNEQFF.

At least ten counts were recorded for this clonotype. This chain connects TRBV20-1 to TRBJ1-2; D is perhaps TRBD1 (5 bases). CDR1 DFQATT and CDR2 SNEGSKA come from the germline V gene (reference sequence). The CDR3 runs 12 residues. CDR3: CRPWDGYYGYTF. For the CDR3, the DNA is TGCAGGCCCTGGGACGGATACTATGGCTACACCTTC.

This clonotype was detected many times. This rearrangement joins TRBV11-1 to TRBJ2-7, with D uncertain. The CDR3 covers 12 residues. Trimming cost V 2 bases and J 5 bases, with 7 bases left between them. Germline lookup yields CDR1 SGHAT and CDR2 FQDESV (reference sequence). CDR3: CASSLISHEQYF. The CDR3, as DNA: TGTGCCAGCAGCTTAATTAGCCACGAGCAGTACTTC.

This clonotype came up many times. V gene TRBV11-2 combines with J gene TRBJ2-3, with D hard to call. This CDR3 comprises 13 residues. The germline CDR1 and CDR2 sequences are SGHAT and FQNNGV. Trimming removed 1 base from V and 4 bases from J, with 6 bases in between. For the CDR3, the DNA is TGTGCCAGCAGCTTAGGTAGGGCAGATACGCAGTATTTT. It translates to CASSLGRADTQYF.

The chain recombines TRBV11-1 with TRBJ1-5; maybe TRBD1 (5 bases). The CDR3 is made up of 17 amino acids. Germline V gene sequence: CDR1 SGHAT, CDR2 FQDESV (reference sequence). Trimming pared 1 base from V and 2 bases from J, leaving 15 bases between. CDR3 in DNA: TGTGCCAGCAGCTTAGGATGGGGCAGGGAGGGCAATCAGCCCCAGCATTTT. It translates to CASSLGWGREGNQPQHF. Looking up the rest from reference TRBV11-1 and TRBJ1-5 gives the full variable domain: EAEVAQSPRYKITEKSQAVAFWCDPISGHATLYWYRQILGQGPELLVQFQDESVVDDSQLPKDRFSAERLKGVDSTLKIQPAELGDSAMYLCASSLGWGREGNQPQHFGDGTRLSIL.

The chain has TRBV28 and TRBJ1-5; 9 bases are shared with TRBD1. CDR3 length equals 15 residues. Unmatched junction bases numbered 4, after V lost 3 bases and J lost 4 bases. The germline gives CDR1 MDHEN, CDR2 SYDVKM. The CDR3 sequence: CASSFRTGDNQPQHF. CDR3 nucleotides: TGTGCCAGCAGTTTCCGGACAGGGGATAATCAGCCCCAGCATTTT.

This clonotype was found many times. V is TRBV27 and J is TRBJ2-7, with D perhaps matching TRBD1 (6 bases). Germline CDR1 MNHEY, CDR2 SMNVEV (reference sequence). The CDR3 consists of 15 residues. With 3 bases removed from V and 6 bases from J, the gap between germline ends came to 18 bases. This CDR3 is CASSLGPPGAGEQYV. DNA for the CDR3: TGTGCCAGCAGTTTGGGGCCTCCAGGGGCAGGCGAGCAGTACGTC.